The source of this TCR beta chain is a study of patients and donors after allogeneic stem cell transplantation. The CDR3 length is 14 residues. The V end was cut by 2 bases, the J end by 5 bases, with 12 bases between. Germline CDR1 is ENHRY and CDR2 is SYGVKD. TCRdb re-called the RT-PCR reads with MiXCR, one entry per CDR3 protein. The table records approximately 150,000 distinct CDR3 sequences, roughly 31% of them present only once. Sequenced sample: blood, either unsorted or a sorted T cell fraction (not recorded which). This chain connects TRBV10-3 to TRBJ2-5, with no clear D. This clonotype was sampled from a human donor who was either an allogeneic HSCT recipient or a stem cell or donor lymphocyte infusion donor (not recorded which). It is not recorded whose cells these are; they may come from a transplant donor. The chain's CDR3 is CAISELSFGETQYF. CDR3 in DNA: TGTGCCATCAGTGAGCTAAGTTTCGGGGAGACCCAGTACTTC.